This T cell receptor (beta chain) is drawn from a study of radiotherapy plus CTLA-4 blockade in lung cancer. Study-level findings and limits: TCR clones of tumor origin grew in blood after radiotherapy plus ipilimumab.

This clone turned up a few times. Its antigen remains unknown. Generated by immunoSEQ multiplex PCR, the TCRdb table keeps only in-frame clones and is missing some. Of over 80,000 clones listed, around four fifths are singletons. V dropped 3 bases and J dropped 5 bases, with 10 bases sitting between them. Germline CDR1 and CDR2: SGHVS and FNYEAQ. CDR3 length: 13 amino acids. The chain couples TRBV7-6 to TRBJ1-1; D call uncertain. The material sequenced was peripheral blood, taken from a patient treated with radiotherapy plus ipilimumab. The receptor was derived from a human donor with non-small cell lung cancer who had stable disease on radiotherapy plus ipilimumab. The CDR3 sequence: CASSFQSGTEAFF. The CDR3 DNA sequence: TGTGCCAGCAGCTTTCAGTCGGGAACTGAAGCTTTCTTT.